The source of this TCR beta chain is a study of T cell responses to AZD1222 COVID-19 vaccine. Clones were sequenced by immunoSEQ multiplex PCR, and TCRdb holds only the in-frame ones, with some missing. Among roughly 100,000 clones listed, over 80% were seen once. The source was peripheral blood, collected on day 0 of AZD1222 vaccination. The sequence was obtained from an adult in good health.

CDR3 sequence: CAISDRSSLRRGSTDTQYF. The CDR3 DNA sequence: TGTGCCATCAGTGATCGCAGTAGCTTAAGGCGGGGTAGCACAGATACGCAGTATTTT. This chain joins TRBV10-3 and TRBJ2-3; D perhaps matches TRBD2 (6 bases). Germline V gives CDR1 ENHRY, CDR2 SYGVKD. V lost 3 bases and J lost 0, with 22 bases in between. CDR3 length: 19 residues.